This TCR beta chain stems from a study of cytomegalovirus exposure and HLA in healthy donors. The study's findings and limits: An ancestry cluster, one associated with Asian ancestry, reportedly showed fewer N-insertions than the approximately 670-donor mean in a later analysis. Analysis performed later found 16,000 or so TCR beta sequences associated with HLA alleles at 0.05 false discovery rate.

In the case of this clone: The antigen is not known.

J lost 2 bases, V lost 3 bases, and 7 bases had no gene match. The CDR3 extends over 17 amino acids. Germline CDR1 is SGDLS and CDR2 is YYNGEE. PCR employed 60 Vbeta and 13 Jbeta primers. Sequenced by immunoSEQ multiplex PCR; TCRdb stores in-frame clones only, minus some. This table has 310,000 or so clones, about 90% appearing once. The receptor was isolated from a woman between 18 and 29 years old in good health and CMV-seronegative. Sequencing was carried out using PBMCs. The chain links TRBV9 to TRBJ2-1; 11 bases fit TRBD2. This CDR3 reads CASSERLAGGPYNEQFF. Written as DNA, the CDR3 is TGTGCCAGCAGCGAGAGATTAGCGGGGGGGCCCTACAATGAGCAGTTCTTC.